These 3 T cell receptor beta chains were all obtained from the same sample, sequenced in a study of shared clonotypes between healthy human individuals. Sequencing used immunoSEQ multiplex PCR; TCRdb keeps in-frame clones, though not all of them. The table lists hundreds of thousands of clones, approximately 96% of them singletons. Naive CD8 cells comprised CD45RO-negative, CCR7-positively selected cells, excluding terminally differentiated effector memory CD45RA+ cells. Material for sequencing was naive CD8+ T cells sorted from blood. These receptors came from a woman aged 30 to 39 in good health.

The chain couples TRBV28 to TRBJ2-1; 11 positions match TRBD2. Germline CDR1 MDHEN, CDR2 SYDVKM. The CDR3 consists of 19 residues. V lost 7 bases and J lost 5; bases outside the gene matches: 19. CDR3 residues: CASTLDLTAPGLADNEQFF. CDR3 DNA sequence: TGTGCCAGCACCCTCGACCTGACAGCACCGGGACTAGCGGACAATGAGCAGTTCTTC. Filled out from reference TRBV28 and TRBJ2-1, the complete variable domain reads DVKVTQSSRYLVKRTGEKVFLECVQDMDHENMFWYRQDPGLGLRLIYFSYDVKMKEKGDIPEGYSVSREKKERFSLILESASTNQTSMYLCASTLDLTAPGLADNEQFFGPGTRLTVL.

This chain joins TRBV6-5 and TRBJ1-1, with no clear D. This CDR3 has 15 residues. The ends were cut back, 4 bases at V and 5 bases at J, with 17 bases in the middle. CDR1 MNHEY and CDR2 SVGAGI come from the germline V gene. The CDR3, as DNA: TGTGCCAGCAGTTCCGGCAACCCGTGGGTAACTGAAGCTTTCTTT. It is translated as CASSSGNPWVTEAFF.

The chain recombines TRBV2 with TRBJ2-5; 7 nucleotides agree with TRBD2. The J call is uncertain, as TRBJ2-7 better fits the DNA end. This CDR3 comprises 16 residues. Germline loops: CDR1 SNHLY, CDR2 FYNNEI. The CDR3 sequence is CASSSPPGGNSYEQYF. CDR3 coding DNA: TGTGCCAGCAGTTCCCCTCCGGGAGGTAACTCCTACGAGCAGTACTTC.